What follows are 13 T cell receptor beta chains derived from one specimen sequenced in a study of response to subunit inactivated influenza vaccine. In TCRdb, the RT-PCR reads were re-called with MiXCR into one record per CDR3 protein. The sample shows a few hundred thousand distinct CDR3 sequences, 20% to 25% of them seen only once. The sequenced sample was PBMCs from blood, obtained about 19 months after vaccination. Receptor source: a man between 50 and 69 years old who received an inactivated influenza vaccine.

This chain links TRBV7-6 with TRBJ2-5; D is possibly TRBD1 (5 bases). The CDR3 covers 15 residues. Germline CDR1 SGHVS, CDR2 FNYEAQ. V was clipped by 3 bases and J by 2 bases, with 13 bases between them. CDR3 bases: TGTGCCAGCAGCTTCTCAAGACAGTTACAAGAGACCCAGTACTTC. Amino acids: CASSFSRQLQETQYF.

The genes are TRBV4-2 and TRBJ2-7, with D unresolved. From germline, CDR1 is LGHNA and CDR2 YNFKEQ. The CDR3 totals 15 residues. The V gene lost 3 bases and the J gene lost 3 bases, with 15 bases spanning the gap. This CDR3 is CASSQETTRVYEQYF. In nucleotides, the CDR3 is TGTGCCAGCAGCCAGGAGACCACCCGGGTCTACGAGCAGTACTTC.

This clonotype was seen a few times. This chain joins TRBV7-2 and TRBJ1-1; maybe TRBD1 (5 bases). CDR3 length: 17 amino acids. Germline V gene lookup returns CDR1 SGHTA and CDR2 FQGNSA. V was clipped by 1 base and J by 1 base, with 16 bases between them. The CDR3 sequence: CASSLGVRQIPNTEAFF. Written as DNA, the CDR3 is TGTGCCAGCAGCTTAGGGGTTCGACAGATTCCGAACACTGAAGCTTTCTTT.

This clonotype appeared a single time. The chain has TRBV5-1 and TRBJ2-2; 13 bases map to TRBD2. Looked up from germline, CDR1 is SGHRS and CDR2 is YFSETQ. The CDR3 contains 16 residues. V was pared by 0 bases and J by 9 bases, with 5 bases of the junction left unmatched. The CDR3 DNA follows: TGCGCCAGCAGCTTGGGACTAGCGGGAGGAATCCGGGAGCTGTTTTTT. It yields the protein CASSLGLAGGIRELFF. Full variable domain (remainder filled in from reference TRBV5-1 and TRBJ2-2): KAGVTQTPRYLIKTRGQQVTLSCSPISGHRSVSWYQQTPGQGLQFLFEYFSETQRNKGNFPGRFSGRQFSNSRSEMNVSTLELGDSALYLCASSLGLAGGIRELFFGEGSRLTVL.

The CDR3 here is CASSHDGSGRAPRDTQYF. The CDR3 bases are TGTGCCAGCAGCCACGATGGTAGCGGGAGGGCTCCTAGAGATACGCAGTATTTT. The rearrangement uses TRBV3-1 and TRBJ2-3, with 11 bases that match TRBD2. The CDR3 has 18 residues. V was clipped by 3 bases and J by 5 bases; unmatched bases: 13. Germline V gives CDR1 LGHDT, CDR2 YNNKEL (reference sequence).

The J gene is TRBJ2-7, the V gene TRBV7-9, with TRBD2 matching 10 bases. J was trimmed by 1 base and V by 4 bases; bases with no gene match: 4. Germline V lookup: CDR1 SEHNR, CDR2 FQNEAQ (reference sequence). This CDR3 has 15 residues. In nucleotides, the CDR3 is TGTGCCAGCAGCTCTAGCGGGGGACCGTCCTACGAGCAGTACTTC. This translates into CASSSSGGPSYEQYF.

This clonotype was observed a handful of times. The rearrangement uses TRBV5-1 and TRBJ1-2, with D uncertain. With 4 bases removed from V and 7 bases from J, the gap between germline ends came to 23 bases. The length of the CDR3 is 16 residues. From germline, CDR1 is SGHRS and CDR2 YFSETQ. The CDR3 DNA sequence: TGCGCCAGCAGCATCCATCCTACCGACGGCACTATTGGCTACACCTTC. It yields the protein CASSIHPTDGTIGYTF.

This clonotype was detected only a few times. The rearrangement uses TRBV12-3 or TRBV12-4 and TRBJ1-4; D remains unclear. The CDR3 consists of 13 residues. The germline V and J ends were trimmed by 3 bases and 4 bases, with 6 bases remaining between them. CDR3 sequence reads: CASSFRLNEKLFF. The CDR3 coding sequence is TGTGCCAGCAGTTTCAGGCTTAATGAAAAACTGTTTTTT.

Concerning this clonotype itself: A read error may produce the germline difference seen at one junction end. V gene TRBV7-7 combines with J gene TRBJ1-5, with a tentative D call TRBD1 (6 bases). This CDR3 region has 17 residues. The germline V gene has CDR1 SSHAT and CDR2 FNYEAQ (reference sequence). The CDR3: CASSPTFKQGNSQPQHF. The DNA of the CDR3 is TGTGCTAGCAGCCCGACTTTTAAACAGGGAAATAGTCAGCCCCAGCATTTT. The entire variable domain, with the rest obtained from reference TRBV7-7 and TRBJ1-5, is as follows: GAGVSQSPRYKVTKRGQDVTLRCDPISSHATLYWYQQALGQGPEFLTYFNYEAQPDKSGLPSDRFSAERPEGSISTLTIQRTEQRDSAMYRCASSPTFKQGNSQPQHFGDGTRLSIL.

A few counts support this clonotype. The chain has TRBV28 and TRBJ2-7; a possible D gene is TRBD1 (6 bases). Germline V CDR1 and CDR2: MDHEN, SYDVKM. The CDR3 has 15 amino acids. The ends were cut back, 4 bases at V and 2 bases at J, with 15 bases in the middle. The CDR3, as DNA: TGTGCCAGCAGTTCCGTAATGGACAGCCCCTACGAGCAGTACTTC. It encodes CASSSVMDSPYEQYF. Together with reference TRBV28 and TRBJ2-7, the CDR3 gives the full variable domain: DVKVTQSSRYLVKRTGEKVFLECVQDMDHENMFWYRQDPGLGLRLIYFSYDVKMKEKGDIPEGYSVSREKKERFSLILESASTNQTSMYLCASSSVMDSPYEQYFGPGTRLTVT.

The CDR3 DNA is TGTGCCAGCAGTGAGGGAACGGTGAACACCGGGGAGCTGTTTTTT. It codes for CASSEGTVNTGELFF. The chain couples TRBV6-4 to TRBJ2-2; no clear D. There are 15 residues in the CDR3. The germline V gene encodes CDR1 MRHNA and CDR2 SNTAGT. The ends were cut back, 3 bases at V and 1 base at J, with 9 bases in the middle.

The chain combines TRBV4-3 with TRBJ2-1; TRBD1 is a possible D gene (5 bases). The CDR3 extends over 16 amino acids. Trimming took 1 base from V and 3 from J, leaving 13 bases between them. Germline V gene lookup returns CDR1 LGHNA and CDR2 YSLEER. CDR3 amino acids: CASSQGFQGFYNEQFF. In nucleotides, the CDR3 is TGCGCCAGCAGCCAAGGGTTTCAGGGCTTCTACAATGAGCAGTTCTTC.

This clonotype has just a few counts. This rearrangement joins TRBV7-6 to TRBJ2-1, with unresolved D. The CDR3 contains 14 residues. V lost 4 bases to trimming and J lost 2 bases, with 9 bases between them. Germline V gives CDR1 SGHVS, CDR2 FNYEAQ. The DNA of the CDR3 is TGTGCCAGCAGCTCGTGGGGTCCCTACAATGAGCAGTTCTTC. Protein sequence: CASSSWGPYNEQFF.